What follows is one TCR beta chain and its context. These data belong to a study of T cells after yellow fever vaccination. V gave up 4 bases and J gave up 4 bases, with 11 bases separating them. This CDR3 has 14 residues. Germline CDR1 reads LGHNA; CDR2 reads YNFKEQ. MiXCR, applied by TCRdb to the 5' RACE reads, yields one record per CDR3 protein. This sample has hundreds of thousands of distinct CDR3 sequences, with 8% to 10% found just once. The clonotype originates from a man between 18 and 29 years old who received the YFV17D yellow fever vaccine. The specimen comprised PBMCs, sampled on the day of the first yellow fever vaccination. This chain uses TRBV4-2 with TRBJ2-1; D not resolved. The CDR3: CASSPGLLYNEQFF. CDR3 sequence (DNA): TGTGCCAGCAGCCCCGGGCTACTGTACAATGAGCAGTTCTTC.